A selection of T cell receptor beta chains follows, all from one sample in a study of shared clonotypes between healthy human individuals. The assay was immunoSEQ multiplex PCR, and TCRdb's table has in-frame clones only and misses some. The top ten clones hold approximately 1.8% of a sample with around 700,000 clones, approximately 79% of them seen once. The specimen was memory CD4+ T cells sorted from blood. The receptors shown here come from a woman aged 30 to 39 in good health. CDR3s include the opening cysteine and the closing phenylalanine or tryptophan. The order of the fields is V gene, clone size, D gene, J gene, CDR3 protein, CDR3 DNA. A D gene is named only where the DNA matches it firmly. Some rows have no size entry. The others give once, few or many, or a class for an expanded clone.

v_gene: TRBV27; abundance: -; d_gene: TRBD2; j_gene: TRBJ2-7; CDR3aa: CASTPLAGVYEQYF; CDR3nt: TGTGCCAGCACCCCACTAGCGGGAGTATACGAGCAGTACTTC
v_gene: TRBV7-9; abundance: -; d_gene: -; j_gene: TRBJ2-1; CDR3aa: CASSYHLNEAFF; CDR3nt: TGTGCCAGCAGCTATCACTTGAACGAGGCGTTCTTC
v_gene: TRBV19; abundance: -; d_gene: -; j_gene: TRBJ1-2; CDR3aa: CASSEQHKTNYGYTF; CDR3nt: TGTGCCAGTAGCGAGCAGCACAAGACTAACTATGGCTACACCTTC
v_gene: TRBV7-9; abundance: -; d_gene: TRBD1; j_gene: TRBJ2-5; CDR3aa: CASRRDRGSGETQYF; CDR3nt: TGTGCCAGCAGGAGAGACAGGGGCTCGGGAGAGACCCAGTACTTC
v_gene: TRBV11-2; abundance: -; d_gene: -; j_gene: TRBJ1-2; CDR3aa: CASSLGLGQNYGYTF; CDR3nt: TGTGCCAGCAGCTTAGGTCTTGGGCAGAACTATGGCTACACCTTC
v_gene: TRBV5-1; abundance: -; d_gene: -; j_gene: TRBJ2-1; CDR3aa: CASSSQGNEQFF; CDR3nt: TGCGCCAGCAGCTCCCAGGGTAATGAGCAGTTCTTC
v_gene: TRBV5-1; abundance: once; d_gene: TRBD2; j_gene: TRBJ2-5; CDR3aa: CASRRGTSGRETQYF; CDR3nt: TGCGCCAGCAGAAGGGGCACAAGCGGGAGAGAGACCCAGTACTTC
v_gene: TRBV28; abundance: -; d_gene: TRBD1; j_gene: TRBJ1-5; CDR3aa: CASSSPDRESQPQHF; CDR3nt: TGTGCCAGCAGTTCCCCCGACAGGGAGAGTCAGCCCCAGCATTTT
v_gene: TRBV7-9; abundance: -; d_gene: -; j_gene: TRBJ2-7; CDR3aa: CASTPQASYEQYF; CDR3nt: TGTGCCAGCACACCACAGGCTTCCTACGAGCAGTACTTC
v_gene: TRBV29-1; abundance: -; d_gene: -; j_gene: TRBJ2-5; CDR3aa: CSVGRTTGETQYF; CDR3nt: TGCAGCGTTGGGAGGACAACAGGAGAGACCCAGTACTTC
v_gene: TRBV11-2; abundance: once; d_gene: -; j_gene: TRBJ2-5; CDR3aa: CASSLDYGVRQETQYF; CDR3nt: TGTGCCAGCAGCTTAGATTACGGGGTCAGGCAAGAGACCCAGTACTTC
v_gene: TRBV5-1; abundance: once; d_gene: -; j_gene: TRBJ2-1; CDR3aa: CASSSDFPLYNEQFF; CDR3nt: TGCGCCAGCAGCTCGGACTTCCCCTTATACAATGAGCAGTTCTTC
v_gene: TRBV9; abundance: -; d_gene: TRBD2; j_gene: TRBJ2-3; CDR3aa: CASSVLAGALDTQYF; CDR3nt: TGTGCCAGCAGCGTATTAGCGGGAGCGTTAGATACGCAGTATTTT
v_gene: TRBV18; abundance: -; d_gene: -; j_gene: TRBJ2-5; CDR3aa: CASSPQVGETQYF; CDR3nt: TGTGCCAGCTCACCGCAGGTCGGGGAGACCCAGTACTTC
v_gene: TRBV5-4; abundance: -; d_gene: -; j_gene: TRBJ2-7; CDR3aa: CASSLVDARSDEQYF; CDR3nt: TGTGCCAGCAGCTTGGTGGATGCTCGTTCTGACGAGCAGTACTTC
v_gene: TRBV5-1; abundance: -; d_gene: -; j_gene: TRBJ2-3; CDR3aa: CASSLAGPGSGDTQYF; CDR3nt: TGCGCCAGCAGCTTGGCCGGGCCAGGGTCGGGAGATACGCAGTATTTT
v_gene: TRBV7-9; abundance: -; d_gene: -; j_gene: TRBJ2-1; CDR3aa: CASSLPVGEQFF; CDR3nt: TGTGCCAGCAGCTTGCCAGTGGGTGAGCAGTTCTTC
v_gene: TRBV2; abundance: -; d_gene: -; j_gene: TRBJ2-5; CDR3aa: CASSAVETQYF; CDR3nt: TGTGCCAGCAGTGCAGTGGAGACCCAGTACTTC
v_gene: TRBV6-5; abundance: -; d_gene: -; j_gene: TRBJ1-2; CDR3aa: CASGVGVYGYTF; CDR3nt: TGTGCCAGCGGAGTGGGCGTCTATGGCTACACCTTC
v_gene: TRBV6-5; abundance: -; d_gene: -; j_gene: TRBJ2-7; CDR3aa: CASSQDYITHYEQYF; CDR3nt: TGTGCCAGCAGCCAGGACTATATCACCCACTACGAGCAGTACTTC
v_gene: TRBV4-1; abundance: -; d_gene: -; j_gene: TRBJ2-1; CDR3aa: CASSQDLAGWLRGEQFF; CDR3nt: TGCGCCAGCAGCCAAGACTTGGCGGGATGGCTTCGTGGTGAGCAGTTCTTC
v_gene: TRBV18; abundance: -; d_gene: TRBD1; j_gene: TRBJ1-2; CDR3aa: CASSPPLGGQRTGYGYTF; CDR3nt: TGTGCCAGCTCACCACCGTTGGGGGGCCAGAGGACAGGTTATGGCTACACCTTC
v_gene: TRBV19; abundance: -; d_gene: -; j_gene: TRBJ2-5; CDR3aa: CASKRDSQETQYF; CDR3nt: TGTGCCAGCAAACGGGACTCCCAAGAGACCCAGTACTTC
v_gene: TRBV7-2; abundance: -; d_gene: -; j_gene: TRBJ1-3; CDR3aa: CASSLEDPVYTIYF; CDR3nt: TGTGCCAGCAGCTTGGAGGATCCGGTGTACACCATATATTTT
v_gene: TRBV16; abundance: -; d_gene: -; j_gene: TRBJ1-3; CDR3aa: CASSLFGEVNTIYF; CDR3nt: TGTGCCAGCAGCCTCTTCGGGGAGGTAAACACCATATATTTT
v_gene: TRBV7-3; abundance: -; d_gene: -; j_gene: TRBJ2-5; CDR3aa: CASSKNAGLQETQYF; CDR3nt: TGTGCCAGCAGCAAAAACGCGGGATTACAAGAGACCCAGTACTTC
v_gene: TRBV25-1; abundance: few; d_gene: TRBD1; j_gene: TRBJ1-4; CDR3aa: CASSKLPQGARDEKLFF; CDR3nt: TGTGCCAGCAGTAAACTTCCACAGGGGGCACGGGATGAAAAACTGTTTTTT
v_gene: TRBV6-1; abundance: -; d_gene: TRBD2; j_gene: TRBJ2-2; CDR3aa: CASNGRDTGELFF; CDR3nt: TGTGCCAGCAACGGGAGGGACACCGGGGAGCTGTTTTTT
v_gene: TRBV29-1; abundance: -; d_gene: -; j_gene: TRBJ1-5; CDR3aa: CSAVTGPNQPQHF; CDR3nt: TGCAGCGCTGTGACAGGACCCAATCAGCCCCAGCATTTT
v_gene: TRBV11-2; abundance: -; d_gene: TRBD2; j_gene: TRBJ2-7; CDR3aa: CASSPSTSGRKVLLEQYF; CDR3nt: TGTGCCAGCAGCCCCAGTACTAGCGGGAGAAAGGTCCTGCTCGAGCAGTACTTC
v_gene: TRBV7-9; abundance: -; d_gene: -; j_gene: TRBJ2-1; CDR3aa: CASSSRVRIHEQFF; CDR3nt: TGTGCCAGCAGCTCACGGGTCCGGATCCATGAGCAGTTCTTC
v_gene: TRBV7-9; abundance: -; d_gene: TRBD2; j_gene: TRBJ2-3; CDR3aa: CASRSGLAGETDTQYF; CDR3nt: TGTGCCAGCAGGTCGGGACTAGCGGGAGAAACAGATACGCAGTATTTT
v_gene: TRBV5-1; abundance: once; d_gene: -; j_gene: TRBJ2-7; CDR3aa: CASSPGGPGEQYF; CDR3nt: TGCGCCAGCAGCCCTGGAGGACCGGGCGAGCAGTACTTC
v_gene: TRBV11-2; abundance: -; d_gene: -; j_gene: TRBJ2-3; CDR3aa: CASSKERYRDTQYF; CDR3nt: TGTGCCAGCAGCAAGGAGAGATACCGAGATACGCAGTATTTT
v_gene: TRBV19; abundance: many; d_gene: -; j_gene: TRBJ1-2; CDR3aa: CASSPSRTYQTF; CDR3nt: TGTGCCAGTAGCCCGTCCCGGACGTACCAGACCTTC
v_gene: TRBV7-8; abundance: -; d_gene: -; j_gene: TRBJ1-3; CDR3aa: CASSDWPAGNTIYF; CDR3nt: TGTGCCAGCAGCGACTGGCCGGCTGGAAACACCATATATTTT
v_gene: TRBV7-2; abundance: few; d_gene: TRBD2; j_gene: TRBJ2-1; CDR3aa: CASIPQRDSNPNEQFF; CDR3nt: TGTGCCAGCATCCCTCAGCGGGACTCAAATCCCAATGAGCAGTTCTTC
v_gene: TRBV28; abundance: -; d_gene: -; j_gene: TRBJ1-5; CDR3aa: CASSSQVLQPQHF; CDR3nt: TGTGCCAGCAGTTCCCAAGTCCTTCAGCCCCAGCATTTT
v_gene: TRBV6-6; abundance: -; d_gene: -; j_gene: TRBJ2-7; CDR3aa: CASKPTRGRVMDEQYF; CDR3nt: TGTGCCAGCAAGCCCACTCGGGGCAGGGTGATGGACGAGCAGTACTTC
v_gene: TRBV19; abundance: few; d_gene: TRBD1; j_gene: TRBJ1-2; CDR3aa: CASSTRRTGDGYTF; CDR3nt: TGTGCCAGTAGTACCCGAAGGACAGGGGATGGCTACACCTTC
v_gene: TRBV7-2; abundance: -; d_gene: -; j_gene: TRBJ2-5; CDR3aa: CASSPEPVGTQYF; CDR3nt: TGTGCCAGCAGCCCAGAACCCGTCGGGACCCAGTACTTC
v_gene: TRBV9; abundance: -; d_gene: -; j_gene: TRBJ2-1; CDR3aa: CASSVASRAGEQFF; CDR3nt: TGTGCCAGCAGCGTAGCTAGCAGGGCTGGTGAGCAGTTCTTC
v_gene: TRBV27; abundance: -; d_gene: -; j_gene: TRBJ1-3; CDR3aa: CASSLSGRYSGNTIYF; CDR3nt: TGTGCCAGCAGTTTATCGGGACGGTACTCTGGAAACACCATATATTTT
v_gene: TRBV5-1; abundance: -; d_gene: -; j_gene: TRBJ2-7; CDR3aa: CASSFGGGTDYEQYF; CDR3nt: TGCGCCAGCAGCTTCGGCGGGGGCACCGACTACGAGCAGTACTTC
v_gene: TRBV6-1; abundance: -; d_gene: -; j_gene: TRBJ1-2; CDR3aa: CASGGNYGYTF; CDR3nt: TGTGCCAGCGGAGGCAACTATGGCTACACCTTC
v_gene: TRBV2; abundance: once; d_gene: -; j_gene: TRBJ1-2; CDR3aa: CASSEGLGGLGYTF; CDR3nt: TGTGCCAGCAGTGAAGGTCTGGGGGGTCTCGGCTACACCTTC
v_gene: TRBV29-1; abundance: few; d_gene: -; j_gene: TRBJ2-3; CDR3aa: CSVEAQASTDTQYF; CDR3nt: TGCAGCGTTGAAGCCCAGGCTAGCACAGATACGCAGTATTTT
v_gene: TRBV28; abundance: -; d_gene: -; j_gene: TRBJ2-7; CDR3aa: CASSPPVPVLYEQYF; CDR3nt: TGTGCCAGCAGTCCTCCGGTCCCGGTTCTCTACGAGCAGTACTTC
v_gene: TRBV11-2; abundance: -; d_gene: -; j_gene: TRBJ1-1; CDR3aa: CASSTSDIKNTEAFF; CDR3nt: TGTGCCAGCAGCACGTCGGACATCAAGAACACTGAAGCTTTCTTT
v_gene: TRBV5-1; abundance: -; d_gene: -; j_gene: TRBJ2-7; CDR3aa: CASSSGSYEQYF; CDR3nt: TGCGCCAGCAGCTCGGGCTCCTACGAGCAGTACTTC
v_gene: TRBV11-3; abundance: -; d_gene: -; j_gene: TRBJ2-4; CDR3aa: CASSPGGKLAKNIQYF; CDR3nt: TGTGCCAGCAGCCCCGGCGGGAAATTAGCCAAAAACATTCAGTACTTC
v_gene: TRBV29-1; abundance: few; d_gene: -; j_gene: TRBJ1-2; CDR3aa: CSVAWDSRYTF; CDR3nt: TGCAGCGTTGCCTGGGACTCCCGCTACACCTTC
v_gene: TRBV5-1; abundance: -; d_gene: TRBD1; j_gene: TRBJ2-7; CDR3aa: CASSLVDRGYEQYF; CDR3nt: TGCGCCAGCAGCTTGGTAGACAGGGGGTACGAGCAGTACTTC
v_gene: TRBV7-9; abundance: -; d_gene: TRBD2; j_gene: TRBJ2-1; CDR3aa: CASTRGSGMSNEQFF; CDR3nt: TGTGCCAGCACCCGAGGTAGCGGGATGTCCAATGAGCAGTTCTTC
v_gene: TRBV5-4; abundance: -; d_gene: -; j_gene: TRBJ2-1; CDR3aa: CASSLLTRGEQFF; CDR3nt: TGTGCCAGCAGCTTGTTGACACGGGGTGAGCAGTTCTTC
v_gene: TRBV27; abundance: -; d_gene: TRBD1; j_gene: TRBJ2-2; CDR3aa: CASKAPGQGAGELFF; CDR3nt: TGTGCCAGCAAGGCTCCAGGACAGGGAGCCGGGGAGCTGTTTTTT
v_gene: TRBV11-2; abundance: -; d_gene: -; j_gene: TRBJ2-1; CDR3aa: CASSLDVLSRGNEQFF; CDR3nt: TGTGCCAGCAGCTTAGACGTACTCTCGAGGGGCAATGAGCAGTTCTTC
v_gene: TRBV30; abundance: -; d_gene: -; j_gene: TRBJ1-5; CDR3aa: CAWTRGIGGQPQHF; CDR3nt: TGTGCCTGGACCAGGGGAATAGGAGGCCAGCCCCAGCATTTT
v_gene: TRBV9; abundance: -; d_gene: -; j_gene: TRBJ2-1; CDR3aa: CASSVEGFYNEQFF; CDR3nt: TGTGCCAGCAGCGTTGAGGGATTTTACAATGAGCAGTTCTTC